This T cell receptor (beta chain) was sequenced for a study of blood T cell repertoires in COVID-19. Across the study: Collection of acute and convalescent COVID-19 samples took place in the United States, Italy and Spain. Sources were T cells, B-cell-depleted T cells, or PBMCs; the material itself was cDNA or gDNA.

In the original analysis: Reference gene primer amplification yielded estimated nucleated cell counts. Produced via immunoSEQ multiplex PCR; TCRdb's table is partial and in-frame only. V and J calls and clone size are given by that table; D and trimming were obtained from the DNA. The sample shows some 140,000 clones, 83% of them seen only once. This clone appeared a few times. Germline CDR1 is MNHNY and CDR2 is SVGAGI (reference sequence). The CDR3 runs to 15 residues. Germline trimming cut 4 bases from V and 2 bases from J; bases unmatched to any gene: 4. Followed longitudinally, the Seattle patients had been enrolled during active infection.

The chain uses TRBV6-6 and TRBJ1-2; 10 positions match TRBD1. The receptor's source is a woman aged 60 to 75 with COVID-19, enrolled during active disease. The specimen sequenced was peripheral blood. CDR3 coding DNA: TGTGCCAGCAGTTTAGGGGGACAGGGGAACTATGGCTACACCTTC. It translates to CASSLGGQGNYGYTF.